The entry that follows covers one TCR beta chain sequence. The entry originates in a study of PD-L1 blockade in urothelial cancer. Overall study: Patients started atezolizumab around 2014, 1,200 mg intravenously every 3 weeks.

Profiled with immunoSEQ multiplex PCR; TCRdb holds only in-frame clones, not every one. This sample yields some 56,000 clones, of which around 84% are seen a single time; 1% to 1.5% belongs to the top ten. Germline V gives CDR1 LNHDA, CDR2 SQIVND (reference sequence). CDR3 size: 16 residues. Trimming cost V 6 bases and J 1 base; bases outside gene matches: 11. Time point meaning: pretreatment peripheral blood. The rearrangement joins TRBV19 to TRBJ2-5; 7 bases are shared with TRBD1. The sequence was obtained from a man over 45 with urothelial cancer. The starting material was PBMCs, obtained around atezolizumab (anti-PD-L1) treatment. The CDR3 protein is CASRGLRDSLQETQYF. Written as DNA, the CDR3 is TGTGCCAGTAGGGGCCTCCGGGACAGCCTCCAAGAGACCCAGTACTTC.